This T cell receptor (beta chain) comes out of a study of brain T cells in children with intractable seizures. Generated by immunoSEQ multiplex PCR, the TCRdb table keeps only in-frame clones and is missing some. In the table there are about 41,000 clones, around 90% of which are singletons. The receptor comes from a girl aged 2 to 9 with tuberous sclerosis and intractable seizures. The material sequenced was peripheral blood, taken at surgery.

The chain's CDR3 is CASSLGDRELYGYTF. CDR3 nucleotides: TGCGCCAGCAGCTTGGGGGACAGGGAACTTTATGGCTACACCTTC. The rearrangement joins TRBV5-1 to TRBJ1-2; 9 nucleotides align to TRBD1. The length of the CDR3 is 15 residues. V shed 0 bases and J 5 bases; nucleotides not matched to a gene: 5. The germline V gene encodes CDR1 SGHRS and CDR2 YFSETQ. The full variable domain, completed using reference TRBV5-1 and TRBJ1-2, is KAGVTQTPRYLIKTRGQQVTLSCSPISGHRSVSWYQQTPGQGLQFLFEYFSETQRNKGNFPGRFSGRQFSNSRSEMNVSTLELGDSALYLCASSLGDRELYGYTFGSGTRLTVV.